The 26 T cell receptor beta chains in this list originate from one sample, sequenced in a study of Graves' ophthalmopathy and Graves' hyperthyroidism. Using RNA transcripts, the TCR beta CDR3 regions were amplified. First-round RT-PCR employed HTBI primers, with a second-round multiplex PCR after it. In TCRdb, the multiplex PCR reads were re-called with MiXCR into one record per CDR3 protein. The sample comprises around 470,000 distinct CDR3 sequences, around 15% of which are singletons, and about 10% rests with the top ten. Material for sequencing was blood. Receptor source: a young woman with Graves' ophthalmopathy.

Ten or more counts support this clonotype. This CDR3 is CATKEGRNTGELFF. The DNA for the CDR3 is TGTGCCACAAAGGAGGGGAGAAACACCGGGGAGCTGTTTTTT. V and J are TRBV2 and TRBJ2-2, with a weak D call TRBD2 (6 bases). Germline V CDR1 and CDR2: SNHLY, FYNNEI. The CDR3 loop spans 14 amino acids. Between the trimmed V and J ends, which lost 10 bases and 2 bases, there was a span of 14 bases.

This clonotype was found many times. The chain has TRBV20-1 and TRBJ2-7; TRBD2 matches 16 bases. CDR1 and CDR2 from the germline V gene are DFQATT and SNEGSKA (reference sequence). The CDR3 has 16 residues. V was clipped by 6 bases and J by 0 bases; unmatched bases: 5. The CDR3 sequence: CSAVGTSGRDSYEQYF. CDR3 coding DNA: TGCAGTGCAGTCGGGACTAGCGGGAGGGACTCCTACGAGCAGTACTTC.

This clonotype has ten or more counts. The genes are TRBV4-1 and TRBJ2-7; 9 positions agree with TRBD1. After removal of 3 bases from V and 3 bases from J, the junction contained 3 bases not matched to a gene. This CDR3 is built from 14 residues. Germline CDR1 reads MGHRA; CDR2 reads YSYEKL. The CDR3 bases are TGCGCCAGCAGCCACCTGGGACAGGGCTACGAGCAGTACTTC. This translates into CASSHLGQGYEQYF.

This clonotype was counted ten times or more. The chain joins TRBV30 to TRBJ1-1, with 9 bases fitting TRBD1. This CDR3 has 14 residues. Germline V CDR1 and CDR2: GTSNPN, SVGIG (reference sequence). The V gene end was trimmed by 7 bases and the J gene end by 4 bases; junction bases not matched to a gene: 10. CDR3 bases: TGTGCCTACAAACCCGGGACAGGGTTCACTGAAGCTTTCTTT. Amino acids: CAYKPGTGFTEAFF.

V gene TRBV14 combines with J gene TRBJ2-2; 8 bases match TRBD2. With 2 bases clipped from V and 7 bases from J, the junction kept 6 bases outside the gene matches. The CDR3 runs to 15 residues. In germline, CDR1 is SGHDN, CDR2 FVKESK. CDR3 in amino acids: CASSQTSGHLGELFF. The CDR3 nucleotides are TGTGCCAGCAGCCAAACTAGCGGACACCTCGGGGAGCTGTTTTTT.

This clonotype was seen ten or more times. The rearrangement links TRBV9 to TRBJ1-1, with no clear D. Deletions cut 4 bases from V and 5 bases from J, with 6 bases between. There are 11 residues in the CDR3. CDR1 and CDR2 from the germline V gene are SGDLS and YYNGEE. The CDR3 DNA sequence: TGTGCCAGCAGCCCTCAGACTGAAGCTTTCTTT. It is translated as CASSPQTEAFF.

This clonotype was seen at least ten times. The V and J genes are TRBV29-1 and TRBJ1-1; perhaps TRBD1 as D (5 bases). The CDR3 has 14 amino acids. The V and J ends lost 0 bases and 4 bases respectively, with 12 bases between them. The germline CDR1 and CDR2 sequences are SQVTM and ANQGSEA. CDR3 residues: CSVEETVIGTEAFF. Here the CDR3 DNA reads TGCAGCGTTGAAGAGACAGTGATTGGCACTGAAGCTTTCTTT.

A remark on this clonotype: Lacking the conserved final phenylalanine or tryptophan, this CDR3 likely reflects a read error. It is unclear where the CDR3 begins or ends on the DNA, so no DNA is shown, and the CDR3 is as TCRdb lists it. The gene calls are TRBV7-8 and TRBJ1-1; no check of the table's D call, TRBD1, against the DNA was made. Per the germline V gene, CDR1 is SGHVS and CDR2 is FQNEAQ. The CDR3 is 12 amino acids in total, end residues counted. CDR3 loop: CASSQGQATSCL.

This clonotype came up many times. The V gene is TRBV27, the J gene TRBJ2-7, with 9 bases identical to TRBD2. CDR1 MNHEY and CDR2 SMNVEV come from the germline V gene (reference sequence). CDR3 size: 15 residues. Trimming took 1 base from V and 3 from J; bases not matched to a gene: 4. This CDR3 reads CASSLFSGRVYEQYF. In DNA form, the CDR3 reads TGTGCCAGCAGTTTATTTAGCGGGAGAGTCTACGAGCAGTACTTC.

The table lists this clonotype with many counts. The J gene is TRBJ2-2, the V gene TRBV11-1, with TRBD1 as a possible D gene (5 bases). CDR3 length: 15 amino acids. CDR1 and CDR2 (germline): SGHAT, FQDESV (reference sequence). Deletions cut 8 bases from V and 1 base from J, with 14 bases between. Here the CDR3 reads CASAASQGNTGELFF. CDR3 DNA sequence: TGTGCCAGCGCCGCGTCCCAGGGGAACACCGGGGAGCTGTTTTTT.

The chain links TRBV12-3 or TRBV12-4 to TRBJ1-1; no clear D. This CDR3 is built from 13 residues. V was trimmed by 7 bases and J by 5 bases, leaving 14 bases between them. The CDR3 DNA sequence: TGTGCCAGCACCCCGTTTGGGGTAACTGAAGCTTTCTTT. It translates to CASTPFGVTEAFF.

In nucleotides, the CDR3 is TGTGCCAGCAGTGCGCAGGGCCAAGAGACCCAGTACTTC. Translating gives CASSAQGQETQYF. This chain links TRBV6-1 with TRBJ2-5, with a possible D match to TRBD1 (5 bases). Germline V lookup: CDR1 MNHNS, CDR2 SASEGT. V was pared by 4 bases and J by 1 base, with 7 bases between. This CDR3 is built from 13 residues.

This clonotype showed up just a few times. J is TRBJ1-2 and V is TRBV30; 7 bases map to TRBD1. The V segment lost 2 bases and the J segment 2 bases; nucleotides outside the gene matches: 5. The germline gives CDR1 GTSNPN, CDR2 SVGIG (reference sequence). CDR3 size: 14 residues. Here the CDR3 reads CAWSRDSLNYGYTF. Here the CDR3 DNA reads TGTGCCTGGAGTCGGGACAGTTTGAACTATGGCTACACCTTC.

This clonotype was recorded at least ten times. The chain combines TRBV19 with TRBJ1-5; possibly TRBD1 for D (5 bases). The length of the CDR3 is 15 residues. Germline-derived CDR1 and CDR2 are LNHDA and SQIVND (reference sequence). Trimming cost V 2 bases and J 4 bases, with 12 bases left between them. CDR3 DNA: TGTGCCAGTAGTATATTATTAAGGGGTAATCAGCCCCAGCATTTT. Its protein product is CASSILLRGNQPQHF.

The sample holds many counts of this clonotype. The chain recombines TRBV20-1 with TRBJ2-7; no clear D gene. The CDR3 sequence is 13 residues long. V was trimmed by 3 bases and J by 3 bases, leaving 12 bases between them. Germline V lookup: CDR1 DFQATT, CDR2 SNEGSKA (reference sequence). CDR3 region: CSASSSLDYEQYF. In DNA, the CDR3 is TGCAGTGCTAGTTCCAGTTTGGACTACGAGCAGTACTTC.

This clonotype was detected only a few times. V is TRBV20-1 and J is TRBJ2-7; TRBD2 matches 7 bases. The ends lost 6 bases at V and 2 bases at J; junction bases unmatched: 13. The CDR3 consists of 15 residues. Germline loops: CDR1 DFQATT, CDR2 SNEGSKA (reference sequence). CDR3 in DNA: TGCAGTGCAATATCTCTCGGGACTACCACCTACGAGCAGTACTTC. The encoded protein is CSAISLGTTTYEQYF.

This clonotype was counted many times. This chain uses TRBV30 with TRBJ1-1; no definite D call. The CDR3 consists of 12 residues. V lost 2 bases and J 5 bases, leaving 9 bases between the germline ends. Germline-derived CDR1 and CDR2 are GTSNPN and SVGIG (reference sequence). The DNA for the CDR3 is TGTGCCTGGAGTCCGCCTAAGACTGAAGCTTTCTTT. This translates into CAWSPPKTEAFF.

This clonotype was observed many times. CDR3: CASSDSFSSGGTDTQYF. In DNA form, the CDR3 reads TGTGCCAGCAGTGACTCCTTTAGTAGCGGGGGAACAGATACGCAGTATTTT. This chain joins TRBV6-4 and TRBJ2-3; 9 bases are a match to TRBD2. The germline V gene has CDR1 MRHNA and CDR2 SNTAGT. This CDR3 is built from 17 residues. V shed 0 bases and J 3 bases; nucleotides not matched to a gene: 7.

This clonotype was detected ten times or more. This rearrangement joins TRBV28 to TRBJ2-7; 7 positions agree with TRBD1. The CDR3 covers 14 residues. V lost 6 bases, J lost 3 bases, and 8 bases stayed unmatched. Germline V gene lookup returns CDR1 MDHEN and CDR2 SYDVKM. CDR3 nucleotides: TGTGCCAGCAGCTATGGACAGGTGAACTACGAGCAGTACTTC. Its translation is CASSYGQVNYEQYF.

This clonotype occurred many times. This chain joins TRBV10-3 and TRBJ1-2; the D gene is possibly TRBD1 (5 bases). V was cut by 5 bases and J by 6 bases, with 13 bases left in between. CDR1 and CDR2 from the germline V gene are ENHRY and SYGVKD. The CDR3 covers 13 residues. The CDR3 reads CAISNQGSDGYTF. CDR3 nucleotides: TGTGCCATCAGTAATCAGGGTTCCGATGGCTACACCTTC.

The sample holds a few counts of this clonotype. This chain joins TRBV5-1 and TRBJ2-7; 9 bases match TRBD1. The CDR3 length is 14 residues. With 4 bases clipped from V and 4 bases from J, the junction kept 6 bases outside the gene matches. The germline V gene has CDR1 SGHRS and CDR2 YFSETQ. The CDR3 nucleotides read TGCGCCAGCAGCGTTGACAGGGGGAGGTACGAGCAGTACTTC. Translated, it gives CASSVDRGRYEQYF.

In this sample, this clonotype turned up many times. This chain links TRBV2 with TRBJ2-7; 9 bases map to TRBD2. Per the germline V gene, CDR1 is SNHLY and CDR2 is FYNNEI. CDR3 length: 14 amino acids. The V and J ends lost 8 bases and 3 bases, in that order; junction bases with no gene match: 8. The chain's CDR3 is CASAPSGAYYEQYF. The CDR3 DNA sequence: TGTGCCAGCGCTCCTAGCGGGGCATACTACGAGCAGTACTTC.

Note on this clonotype: A single base separates this from a much larger clone, so it may be a read error. The rearrangement joins TRBV24-1 to TRBJ2-5; 8 bases line up with TRBD1. The better agreement between TRBJ2-7 and the DNA end casts doubt on the J call. The CDR3 is 16 residues long. The germline CDR1 and CDR2 sequences are KGHDR and SFDVKD. The CDR3 nucleotides read TGTGCCACCAGTGCCCTGGGACAGGAAGGCTCCTACGAGCAGTACTTC. Its protein is CATSALGQEGSYEQYF.

This clonotype was seen many times. The chain recombines TRBV6-5 with TRBJ1-2, with TRBD1 as a possible D gene (6 bases). Looked up from germline, CDR1 is MNHEY and CDR2 is SVGAGI. Trimming took 2 bases from V and 2 from J, leaving 9 bases between them. The CDR3 runs to 14 residues. The CDR3 is CASSYGGLNYGYTF. The CDR3 DNA is TGTGCCAGCAGTTACGGGGGGCTGAACTATGGCTACACCTTC.

There are a few counts of this clonotype. CDR3 sequence reads: CASSEQRTDKNIQYF. CDR3 sequence (DNA): TGTGCCAGCAGTGAACAGCGGACTGATAAAAACATTCAGTACTTC. The chain is built from TRBV6-1 and TRBJ2-4; possible D gene TRBD2, 5 bases. Trimming left V 2 bases short and J 4 bases short, with 12 bases between. Looked up from germline, CDR1 is MNHNS and CDR2 is SASEGT. CDR3 length equals 15 residues.

For this clonotype: One end of the junction varies from germline; a read error may be responsible. The chain uses TRBV18 and TRBJ2-4, with D tentatively TRBD2 (7 bases). Germline V gene sequence: CDR1 KGHSH, CDR2 LQKENI. This CDR3 spans 15 amino acids. The CDR3 DNA is TGTGCCAGCTCACCACCGGGGGGGGCCGGAAACATTAAGTACTTC. Translated: CASSPPGGAGNIKYF. The full variable domain, completed using reference TRBV18 and TRBJ2-4, is NAGVMQNPRHLVRRRGQEARLRCSPMKGHSHVYWYRQLPEEGLKFMVYLQKENIIDESGMPKERFSAEFPKEGPSILRIQQVVRGDSAAYFCASSPPGGAGNIKYFGAGTRLSVL.